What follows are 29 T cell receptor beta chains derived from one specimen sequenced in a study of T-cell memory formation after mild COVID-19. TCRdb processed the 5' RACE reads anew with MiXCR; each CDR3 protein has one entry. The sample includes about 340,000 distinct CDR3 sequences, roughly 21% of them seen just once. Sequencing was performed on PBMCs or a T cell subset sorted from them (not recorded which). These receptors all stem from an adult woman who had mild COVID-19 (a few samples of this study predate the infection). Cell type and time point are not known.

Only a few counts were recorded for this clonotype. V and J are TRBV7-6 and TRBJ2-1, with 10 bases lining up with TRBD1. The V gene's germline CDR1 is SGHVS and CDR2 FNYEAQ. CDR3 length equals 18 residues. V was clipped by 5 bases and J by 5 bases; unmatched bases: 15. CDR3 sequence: CASSPWTGGGRRDNEQFF. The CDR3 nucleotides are TGTGCCAGCAGCCCCTGGACAGGGGGAGGAAGAAGGGACAATGAGCAGTTCTTC.

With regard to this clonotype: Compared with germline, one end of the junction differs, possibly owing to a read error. This CDR3 is CASKGQGNVQFF. CDR3 in DNA: TGTGCCAGCAAGGGACAGGGTAATGTGCAGTTCTTC. V usage is TRBV6-1 and J usage is TRBJ2-1; the match to TRBD1 covers 9 bases. Per the germline V gene, CDR1 is MNHNS and CDR2 is SASEGT. The CDR3 is made up of 12 amino acids.

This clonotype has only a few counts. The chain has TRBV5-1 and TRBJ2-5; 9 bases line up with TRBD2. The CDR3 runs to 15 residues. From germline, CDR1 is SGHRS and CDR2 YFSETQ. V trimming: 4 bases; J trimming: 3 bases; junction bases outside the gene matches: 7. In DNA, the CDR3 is TGCGCCAGCAGCCCGGAGACTAGCGGCAAAGAGACCCAGTACTTC. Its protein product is CASSPETSGKETQYF.

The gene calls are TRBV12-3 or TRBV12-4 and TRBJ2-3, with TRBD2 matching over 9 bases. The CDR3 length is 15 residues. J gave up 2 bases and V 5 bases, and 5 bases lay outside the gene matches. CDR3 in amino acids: CASSLTSGTTDTQYF. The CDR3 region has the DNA TGTGCCAGCAGTCTGACTAGCGGTACCACAGATACGCAGTATTTT.

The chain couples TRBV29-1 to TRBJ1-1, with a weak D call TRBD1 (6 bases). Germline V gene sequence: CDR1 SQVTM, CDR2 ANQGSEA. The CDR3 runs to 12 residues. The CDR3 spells CRGGGMNTEAFF. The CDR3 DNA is TGCAGAGGGGGGGGTATGAACACTGAAGCTTTCTTT.

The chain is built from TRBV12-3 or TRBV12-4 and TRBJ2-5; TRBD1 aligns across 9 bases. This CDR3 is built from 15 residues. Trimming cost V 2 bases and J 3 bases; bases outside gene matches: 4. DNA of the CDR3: TGTGCCAGCAGTTTACCGGGACAGGGAAAAGAGACCCAGTACTTC. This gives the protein CASSLPGQGKETQYF.

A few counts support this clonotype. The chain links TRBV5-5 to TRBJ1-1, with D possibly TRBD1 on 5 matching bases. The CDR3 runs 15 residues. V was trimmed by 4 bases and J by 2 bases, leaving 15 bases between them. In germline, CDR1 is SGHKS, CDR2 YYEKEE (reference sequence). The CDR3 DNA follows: TGTGCCAGCAGCGGCAGGGTCGGCTCTAACACTGAAGCTTTCTTT. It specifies CASSGRVGSNTEAFF. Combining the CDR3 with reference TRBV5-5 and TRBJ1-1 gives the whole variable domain DAGVTQSPTHLIKTRGQQVTLRCSPISGHKSVSWYQQVLGQGPQFIFQYYEKEERGRGNFPDRFSARQFPNYSSELNVNALLLGDSALYLCASSGRVGSNTEAFFGQGTRLTVV.

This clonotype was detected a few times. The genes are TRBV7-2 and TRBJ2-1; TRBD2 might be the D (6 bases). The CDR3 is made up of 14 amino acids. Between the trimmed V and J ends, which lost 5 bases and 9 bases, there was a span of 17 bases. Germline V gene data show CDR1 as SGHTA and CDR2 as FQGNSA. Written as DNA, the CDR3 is TGTGCCAGCAGCGCGGACTACTCTGGCGCTGAGCAGTTCTTC. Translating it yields CASSADYSGAEQFF.

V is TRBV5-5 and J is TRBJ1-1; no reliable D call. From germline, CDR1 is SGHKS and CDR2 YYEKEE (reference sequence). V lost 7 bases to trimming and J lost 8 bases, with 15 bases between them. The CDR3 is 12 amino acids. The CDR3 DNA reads TGTGCCAGCGAGACCGGGCGGTCCGAAGCTTTCTTT. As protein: CASETGRSEAFF.

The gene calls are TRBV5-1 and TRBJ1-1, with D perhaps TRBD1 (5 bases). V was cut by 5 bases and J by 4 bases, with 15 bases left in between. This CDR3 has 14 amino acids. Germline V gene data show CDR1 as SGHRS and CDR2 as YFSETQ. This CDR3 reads CASRAGRPGTEAFF. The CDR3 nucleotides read TGCGCCAGCAGAGCGGGACGACCCGGCACTGAAGCTTTCTTT.

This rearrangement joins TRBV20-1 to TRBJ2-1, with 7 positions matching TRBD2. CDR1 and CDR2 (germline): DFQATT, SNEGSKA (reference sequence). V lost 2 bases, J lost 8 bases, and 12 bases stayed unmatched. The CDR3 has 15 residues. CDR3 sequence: CSARPPLGRVDEQFF. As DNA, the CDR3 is TGCAGTGCTAGACCCCCTCTAGGGAGGGTAGATGAGCAGTTCTTC.

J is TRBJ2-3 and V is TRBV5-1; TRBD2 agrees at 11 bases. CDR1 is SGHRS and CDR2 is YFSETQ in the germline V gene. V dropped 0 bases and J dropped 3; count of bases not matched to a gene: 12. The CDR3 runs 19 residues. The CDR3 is CASSLGSYLTSGETDTQYF. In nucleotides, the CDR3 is TGCGCCAGCAGCTTGGGATCCTACTTGACTAGCGGGGAAACAGATACGCAGTATTTT.

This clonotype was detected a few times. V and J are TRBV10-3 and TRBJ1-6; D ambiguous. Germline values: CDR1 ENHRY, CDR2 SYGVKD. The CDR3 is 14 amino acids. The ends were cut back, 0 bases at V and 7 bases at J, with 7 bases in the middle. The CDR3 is CAISESVSNSPLHF. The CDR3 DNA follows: TGTGCCATCAGTGAGTCAGTATCAAATTCACCCCTCCACTTT.

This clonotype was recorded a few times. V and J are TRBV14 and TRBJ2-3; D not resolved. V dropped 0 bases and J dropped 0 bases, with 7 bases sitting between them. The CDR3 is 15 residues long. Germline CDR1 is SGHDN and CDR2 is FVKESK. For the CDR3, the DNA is TGTGCCAGCAGCCAAGACCCTACCAGCACAGATACGCAGTATTTT. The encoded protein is CASSQDPTSTDTQYF.

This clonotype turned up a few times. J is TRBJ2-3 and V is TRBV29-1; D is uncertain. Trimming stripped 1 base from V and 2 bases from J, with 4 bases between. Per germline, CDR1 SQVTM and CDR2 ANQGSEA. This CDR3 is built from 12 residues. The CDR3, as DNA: TGCAGCGTTGAAGCTAACACAGATACGCAGTATTTT. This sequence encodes CSVEANTDTQYF.

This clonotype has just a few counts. CDR3 nucleotides: TGTGCCAGCAGTTTATTCCCAAGCAATATGAACACTGAAGCTTTCTTT. This encodes CASSLFPSNMNTEAFF. The rearrangement uses TRBV12-3 or TRBV12-4 and TRBJ1-1, with D unresolved. Trimming took off 2 bases at V and 0 bases at J, with 13 bases between the two ends. This CDR3 has 16 residues.

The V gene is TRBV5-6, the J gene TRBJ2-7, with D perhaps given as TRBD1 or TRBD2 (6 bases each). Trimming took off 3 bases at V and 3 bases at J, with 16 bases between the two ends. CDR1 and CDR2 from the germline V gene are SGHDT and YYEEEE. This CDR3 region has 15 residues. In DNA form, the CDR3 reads TGTGCCAGCAGCTGGCTGGGGGGCGAGATCTACGAGCAGTACTTC. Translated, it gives CASSWLGGEIYEQYF.

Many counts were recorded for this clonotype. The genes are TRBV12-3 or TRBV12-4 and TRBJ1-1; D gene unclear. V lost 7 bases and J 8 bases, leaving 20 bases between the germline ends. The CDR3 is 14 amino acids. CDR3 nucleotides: TGTGCCAGCAAACTGGACCCTACGAGCCGGGAAGCTTTCTTT. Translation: CASKLDPTSREAFF.

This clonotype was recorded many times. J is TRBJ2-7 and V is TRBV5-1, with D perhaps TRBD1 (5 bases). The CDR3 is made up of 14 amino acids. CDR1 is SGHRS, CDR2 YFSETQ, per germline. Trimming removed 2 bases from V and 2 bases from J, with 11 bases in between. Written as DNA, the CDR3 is TGCGCCAGCAGCTTTGGGGCCCCAACCTACGAGCAGTACTTC. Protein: CASSFGAPTYEQYF.

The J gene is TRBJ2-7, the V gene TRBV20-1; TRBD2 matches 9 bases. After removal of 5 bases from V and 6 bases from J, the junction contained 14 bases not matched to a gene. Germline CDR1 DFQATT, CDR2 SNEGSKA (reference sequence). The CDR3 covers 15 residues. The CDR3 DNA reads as TGCAGTGCTTTCCCATTGAATAGCGGGAGTCGCGAGCAGTACTTC. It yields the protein CSAFPLNSGSREQYF.

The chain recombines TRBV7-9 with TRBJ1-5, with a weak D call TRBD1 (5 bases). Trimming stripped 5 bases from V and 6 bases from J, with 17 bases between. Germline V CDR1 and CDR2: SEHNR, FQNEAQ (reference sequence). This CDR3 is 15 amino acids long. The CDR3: CASSNFGGNGQPQHF. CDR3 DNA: TGTGCCAGCAGCAACTTCGGGGGAAATGGTCAGCCCCAGCATTTT.

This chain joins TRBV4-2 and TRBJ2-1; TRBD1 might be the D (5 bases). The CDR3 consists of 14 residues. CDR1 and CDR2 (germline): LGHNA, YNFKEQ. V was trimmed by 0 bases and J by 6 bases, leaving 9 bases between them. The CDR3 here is CASSQEPRANEQFF. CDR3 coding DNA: TGTGCCAGCAGCCAAGAACCCAGGGCCAATGAGCAGTTCTTC.

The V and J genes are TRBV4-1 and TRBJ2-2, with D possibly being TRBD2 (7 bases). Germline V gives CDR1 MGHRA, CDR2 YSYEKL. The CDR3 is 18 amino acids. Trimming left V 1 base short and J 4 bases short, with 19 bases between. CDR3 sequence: CASSQVKAGALGTGELFF. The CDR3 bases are TGCGCCAGCAGCCAAGTCAAGGCGGGGGCCCTGGGCACCGGGGAGCTGTTTTTT.

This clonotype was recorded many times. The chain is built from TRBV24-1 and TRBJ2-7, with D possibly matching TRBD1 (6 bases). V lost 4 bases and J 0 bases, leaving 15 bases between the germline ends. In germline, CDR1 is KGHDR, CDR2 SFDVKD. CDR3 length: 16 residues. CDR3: CATSDPGQGNSYEQYF. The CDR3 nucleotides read TGTGCCACCAGTGACCCCGGGCAGGGGAACTCCTACGAGCAGTACTTC.

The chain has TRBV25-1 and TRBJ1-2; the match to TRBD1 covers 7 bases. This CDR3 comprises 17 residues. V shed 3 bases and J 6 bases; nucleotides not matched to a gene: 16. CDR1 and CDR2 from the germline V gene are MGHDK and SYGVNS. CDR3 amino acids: CASSDARRSGGFDGYTF. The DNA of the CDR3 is TGTGCCAGCAGTGACGCTCGACGATCAGGGGGGTTTGATGGCTACACCTTC.

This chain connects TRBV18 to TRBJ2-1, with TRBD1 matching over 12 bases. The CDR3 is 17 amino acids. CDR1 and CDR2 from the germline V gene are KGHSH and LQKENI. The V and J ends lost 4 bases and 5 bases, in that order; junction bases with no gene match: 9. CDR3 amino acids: CASSLEPGQGANNEQFF. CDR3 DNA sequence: TGTGCCAGCTCACTTGAACCGGGACAGGGGGCAAACAATGAGCAGTTCTTC.

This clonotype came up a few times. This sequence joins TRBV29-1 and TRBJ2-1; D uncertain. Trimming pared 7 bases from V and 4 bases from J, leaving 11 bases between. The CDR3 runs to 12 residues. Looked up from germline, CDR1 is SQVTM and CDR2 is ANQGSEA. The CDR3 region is CSARRLYNEQFF. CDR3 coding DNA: TGCAGCGCCCGTAGGCTTTACAATGAGCAGTTCTTC.

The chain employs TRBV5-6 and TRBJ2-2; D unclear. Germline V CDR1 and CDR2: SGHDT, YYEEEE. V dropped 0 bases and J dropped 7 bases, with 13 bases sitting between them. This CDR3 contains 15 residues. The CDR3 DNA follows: TGTGCCAGCAGCTTGGAGCACTTTTCTGGCGGGGAGCTGTTTTTT. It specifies CASSLEHFSGGELFF.

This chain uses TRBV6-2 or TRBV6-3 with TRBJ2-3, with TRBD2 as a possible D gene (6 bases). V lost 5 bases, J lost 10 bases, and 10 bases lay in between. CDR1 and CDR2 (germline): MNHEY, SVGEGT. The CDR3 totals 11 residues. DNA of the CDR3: TGTGCCAGCAGTCAAAGCGGGCCGCAGTATTTT. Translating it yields CASSQSGPQYF.